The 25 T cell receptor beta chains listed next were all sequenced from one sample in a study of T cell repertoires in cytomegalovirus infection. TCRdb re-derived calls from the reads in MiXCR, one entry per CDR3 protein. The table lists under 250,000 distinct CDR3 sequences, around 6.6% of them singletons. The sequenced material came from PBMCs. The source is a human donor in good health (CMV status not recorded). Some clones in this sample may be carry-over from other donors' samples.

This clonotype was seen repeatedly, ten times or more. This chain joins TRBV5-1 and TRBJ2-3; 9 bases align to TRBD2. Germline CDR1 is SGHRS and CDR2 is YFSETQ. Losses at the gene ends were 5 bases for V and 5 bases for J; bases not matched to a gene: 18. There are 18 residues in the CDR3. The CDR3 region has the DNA TGCGCCAGCAGACCCCTTAGCGGGGGCATTACTCATGGAGATACGCAGTATTTT. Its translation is CASRPLSGGITHGDTQYF.

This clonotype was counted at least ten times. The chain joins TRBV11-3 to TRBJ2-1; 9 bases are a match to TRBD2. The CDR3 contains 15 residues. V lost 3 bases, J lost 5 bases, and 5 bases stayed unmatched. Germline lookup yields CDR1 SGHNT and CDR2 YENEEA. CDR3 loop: CASSFGGGADNEQFF. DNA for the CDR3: TGTGCCAGCAGCTTTGGCGGGGGGGCCGACAATGAGCAGTTCTTC.

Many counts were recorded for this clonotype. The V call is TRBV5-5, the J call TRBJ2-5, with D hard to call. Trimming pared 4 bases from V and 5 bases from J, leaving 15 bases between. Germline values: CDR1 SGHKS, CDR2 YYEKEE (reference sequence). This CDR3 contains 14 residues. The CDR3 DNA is TGTGCCAGCAGCCCGGACCCGGGCGCGGAGACCCAGTACTTC. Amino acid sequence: CASSPDPGAETQYF.

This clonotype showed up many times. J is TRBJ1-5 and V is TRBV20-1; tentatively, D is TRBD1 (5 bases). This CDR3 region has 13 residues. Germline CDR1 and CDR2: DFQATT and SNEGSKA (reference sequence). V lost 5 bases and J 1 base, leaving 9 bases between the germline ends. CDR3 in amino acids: CSALPGSNQPQHF. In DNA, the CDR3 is TGCAGTGCTTTGCCAGGGAGCAATCAGCCCCAGCATTTT.

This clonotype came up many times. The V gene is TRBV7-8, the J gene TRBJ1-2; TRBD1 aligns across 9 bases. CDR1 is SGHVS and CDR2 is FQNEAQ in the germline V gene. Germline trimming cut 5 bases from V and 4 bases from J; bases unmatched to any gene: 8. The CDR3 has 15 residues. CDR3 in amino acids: CASSGRDRAFYGYTF. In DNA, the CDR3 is TGTGCCAGCAGCGGTCGGGACAGGGCCTTCTATGGCTACACCTTC.

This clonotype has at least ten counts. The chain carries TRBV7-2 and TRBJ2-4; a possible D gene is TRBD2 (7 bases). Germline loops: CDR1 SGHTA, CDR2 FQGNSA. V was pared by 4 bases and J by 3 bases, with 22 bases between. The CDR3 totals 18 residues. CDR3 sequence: CASSSDGGGAFGKNIQYF. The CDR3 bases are TGTGCCAGCAGCTCAGACGGCGGGGGCGCGTTTGGCAAAAACATTCAGTACTTC.

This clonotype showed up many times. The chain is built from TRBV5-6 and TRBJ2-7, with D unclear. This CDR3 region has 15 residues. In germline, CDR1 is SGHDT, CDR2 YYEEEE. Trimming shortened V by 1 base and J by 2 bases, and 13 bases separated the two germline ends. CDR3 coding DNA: TGTGCCAGCAGCTTGAATCCGACAACAACCTACGAGCAGTACTTC. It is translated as CASSLNPTTTYEQYF.

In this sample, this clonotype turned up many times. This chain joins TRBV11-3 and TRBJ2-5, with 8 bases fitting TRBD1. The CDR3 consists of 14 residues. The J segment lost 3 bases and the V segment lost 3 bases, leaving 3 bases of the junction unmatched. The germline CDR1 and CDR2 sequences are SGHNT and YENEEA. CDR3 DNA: TGTGCCAGCAGCTTCGTGGGACAGGAAGAGACCCAGTACTTC. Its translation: CASSFVGQEETQYF.

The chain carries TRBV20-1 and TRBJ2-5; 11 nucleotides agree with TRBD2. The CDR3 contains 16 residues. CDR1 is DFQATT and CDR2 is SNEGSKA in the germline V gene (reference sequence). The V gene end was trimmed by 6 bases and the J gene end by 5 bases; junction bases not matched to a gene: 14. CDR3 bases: TGCAGTGCGGAACCGGGACTAGCGGCCGGGCGGGAGACCCAGTACTTC. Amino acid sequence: CSAEPGLAAGRETQYF.

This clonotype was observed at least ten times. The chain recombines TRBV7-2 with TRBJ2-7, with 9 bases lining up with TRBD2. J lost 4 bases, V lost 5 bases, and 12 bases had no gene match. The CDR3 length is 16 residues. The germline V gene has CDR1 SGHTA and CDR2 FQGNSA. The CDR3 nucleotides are TGTGCCAGCAGCCCGACCGTCGCTAGCGGGGAGTACGAGCAGTACTTC. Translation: CASSPTVASGEYEQYF. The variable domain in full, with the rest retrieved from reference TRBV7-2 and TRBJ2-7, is GAGVSQSPSNKVTEKGKDVELRCDPISGHTALYWYRQSLGQGLEFLIYFQGNSAPDKSGLPSDRFSAERTGGSVSTLTIQRTQQEDSAVYLCASSPTVASGEYEQYFGPGTRLTVT.

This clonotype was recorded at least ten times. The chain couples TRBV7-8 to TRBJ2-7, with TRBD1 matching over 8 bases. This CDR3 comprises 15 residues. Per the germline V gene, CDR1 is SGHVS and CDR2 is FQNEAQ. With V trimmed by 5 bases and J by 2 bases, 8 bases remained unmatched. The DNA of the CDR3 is TGTGCCAGCAGCCCAGGACAGGGTATACCCTACGAGCAGTACTTC. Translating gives CASSPGQGIPYEQYF.

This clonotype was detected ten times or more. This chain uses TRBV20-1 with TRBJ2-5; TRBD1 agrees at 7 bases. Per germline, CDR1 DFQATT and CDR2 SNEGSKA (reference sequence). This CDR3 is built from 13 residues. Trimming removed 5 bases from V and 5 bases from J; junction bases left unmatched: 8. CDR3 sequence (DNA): TGCAGTGCTTTCTTCGACAGGGTCGAGACCCAGTACTTC. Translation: CSAFFDRVETQYF.

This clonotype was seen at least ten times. The CDR3: CASTLSRTGAFFQETQYF. In nucleotides, the CDR3 is TGTGCCAGCACCCTTTCGCGGACAGGGGCGTTTTTTCAAGAGACCCAGTACTTC. The chain joins TRBV28 to TRBJ2-5, with 9 bases that match TRBD1. In germline, CDR1 is MDHEN, CDR2 SYDVKM. The CDR3 is 18 amino acids. J gave up 2 bases and V 7 bases, and 17 bases lay outside the gene matches. Filled out from reference TRBV28 and TRBJ2-5, the complete variable domain reads DVKVTQSSRYLVKRTGEKVFLECVQDMDHENMFWYRQDPGLGLRLIYFSYDVKMKEKGDIPEGYSVSREKKERFSLILESASTNQTSMYLCASTLSRTGAFFQETQYFGPGTRLLVL.

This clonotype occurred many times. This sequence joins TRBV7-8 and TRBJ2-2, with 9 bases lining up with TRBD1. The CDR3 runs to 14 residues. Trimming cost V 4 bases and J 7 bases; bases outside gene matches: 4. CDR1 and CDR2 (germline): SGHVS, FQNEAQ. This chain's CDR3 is CASSSDRGGGELFF. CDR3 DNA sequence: TGTGCCAGCAGCTCCGACAGGGGGGGCGGGGAGCTGTTTTTT.

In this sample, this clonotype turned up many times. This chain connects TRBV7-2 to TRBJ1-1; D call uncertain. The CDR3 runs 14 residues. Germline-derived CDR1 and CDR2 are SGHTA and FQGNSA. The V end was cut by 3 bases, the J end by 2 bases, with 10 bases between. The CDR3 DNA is TGTGCCAGCAGCTTTCAGGTGCAAAACACTGAAGCTTTCTTT. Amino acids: CASSFQVQNTEAFF.

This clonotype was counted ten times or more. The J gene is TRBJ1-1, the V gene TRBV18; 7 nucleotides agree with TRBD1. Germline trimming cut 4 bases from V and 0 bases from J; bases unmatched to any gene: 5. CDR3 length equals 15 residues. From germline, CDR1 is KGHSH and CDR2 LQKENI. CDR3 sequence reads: CASSRQGPMNTEAFF. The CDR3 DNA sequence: TGTGCCAGCTCACGACAGGGTCCTATGAACACTGAAGCTTTCTTT.

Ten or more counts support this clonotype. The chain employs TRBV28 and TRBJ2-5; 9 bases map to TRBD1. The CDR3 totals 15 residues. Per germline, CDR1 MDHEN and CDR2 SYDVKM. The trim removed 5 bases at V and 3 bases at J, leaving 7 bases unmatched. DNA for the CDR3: TGTGCCAGCAGTCCCGCCGGGGACAGGGAAGAGACCCAGTACTTC. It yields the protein CASSPAGDREETQYF.

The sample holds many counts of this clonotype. The CDR3 here is CASSLAGDPQETQYF. The CDR3 nucleotides are TGTGCCAGCAGCTTAGCGGGGGACCCCCAAGAGACCCAGTACTTC. This chain joins TRBV7-7 and TRBJ2-5; D possibly matches TRBD1 or TRBD2 (5 bases each). Germline V gene sequence: CDR1 SSHAT, CDR2 FNYEAQ (reference sequence). V was pared by 0 bases and J by 1 base, with 9 bases between. The CDR3 covers 15 residues.

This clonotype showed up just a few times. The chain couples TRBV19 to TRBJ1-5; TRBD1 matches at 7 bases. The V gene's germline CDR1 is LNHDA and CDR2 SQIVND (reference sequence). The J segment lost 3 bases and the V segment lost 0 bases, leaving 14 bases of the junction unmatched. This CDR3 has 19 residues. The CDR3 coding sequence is TGTGCCAGTAGTATAGAAGCAGGACAGGTTGGGGATAACAATCAGCCCCAGCATTTT. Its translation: CASSIEAGQVGDNNQPQHF.

CDR3 protein: CASSFRELPEGTIYF. The CDR3 DNA reads TGTGCCAGCAGTTTCCGTGAGTTACCTGAAGGCACCATATATTTT. This chain links TRBV13 with TRBJ1-3; no firm D call. Germline lookup yields CDR1 PRHDT and CDR2 FYEKMQ (reference sequence). The CDR3 consists of 15 residues. Trimming took 6 bases from V and 9 from J, leaving 21 bases between them.

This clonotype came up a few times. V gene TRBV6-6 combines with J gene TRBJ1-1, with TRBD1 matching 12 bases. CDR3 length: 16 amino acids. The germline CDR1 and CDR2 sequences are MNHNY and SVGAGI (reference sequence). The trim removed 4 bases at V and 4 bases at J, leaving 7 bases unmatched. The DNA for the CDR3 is TGTGCCAGCAGTTCCGGGACAGGGGGCTGGGGCACTGAAGCTTTCTTT. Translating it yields CASSSGTGGWGTEAFF.

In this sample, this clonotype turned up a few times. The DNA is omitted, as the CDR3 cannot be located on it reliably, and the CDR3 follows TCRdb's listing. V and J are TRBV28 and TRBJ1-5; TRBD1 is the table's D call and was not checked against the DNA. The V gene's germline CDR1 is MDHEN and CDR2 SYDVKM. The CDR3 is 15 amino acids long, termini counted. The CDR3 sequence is CASSSSGQLNQPQHF.

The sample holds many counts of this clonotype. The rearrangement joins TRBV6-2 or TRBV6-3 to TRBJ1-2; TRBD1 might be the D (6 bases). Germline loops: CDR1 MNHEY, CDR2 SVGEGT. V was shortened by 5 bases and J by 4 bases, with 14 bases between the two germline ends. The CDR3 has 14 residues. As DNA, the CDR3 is TGTGCCAGCAGTCGGGACATCCACCCCTATGGCTACACCTTC. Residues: CASSRDIHPYGYTF.

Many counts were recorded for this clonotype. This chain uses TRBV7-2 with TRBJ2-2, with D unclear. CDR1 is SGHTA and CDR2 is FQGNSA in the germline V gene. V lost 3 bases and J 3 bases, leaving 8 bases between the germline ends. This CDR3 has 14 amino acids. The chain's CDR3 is CASSFSSDTGELFF. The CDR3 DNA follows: TGTGCCAGCAGCTTTTCCTCGGACACCGGGGAGCTGTTTTTT.

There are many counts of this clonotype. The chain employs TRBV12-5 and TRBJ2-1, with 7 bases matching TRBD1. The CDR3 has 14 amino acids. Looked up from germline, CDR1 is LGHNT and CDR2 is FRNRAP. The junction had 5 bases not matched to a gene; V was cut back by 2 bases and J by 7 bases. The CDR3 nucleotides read TGTGCTAGTGGTTTGTCAGGGGGTGGTAATGAGCAGTTCTTC. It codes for CASGLSGGGNEQFF.